A selection of T cell receptor beta chains follows, all from one sample in a study of blood T cell repertoires in COVID-19. Assay: immunoSEQ multiplex PCR; the TCRdb copy retains only in-frame clones and omits some. The table shows 55,000 to 80,000 clones, with 78% occurring only once. Input material: peripheral blood. Receptor source: a man between 60 and 70 years old with COVID-19, enrolled during active disease. Both conserved end residues are part of each CDR3. The D gene is left open where the match is weak. Size tells how often a clone was seen (once, few, many) or the class of an expanded clone, and some rows leave it out.

j_call clone_size d_call v_call cdr3_nt cdr3_aa
TRBJ2-3 once - TRBV10-2 TGCGCCAGCAGTGAGTTCAAGCTGCTGTTTACAGATACGCAGTATTTT CASSEFKLLFTDTQYF
TRBJ1-2 - TRBD1 TRBV6-5 TGTGCCAGCCAATCGGGGACAGCCTATGGCTACACCTTC CASQSGTAYGYTF
TRBJ2-7 - TRBD2 TRBV11-2 TGTGCCAGCAGCCTTTGGACTAGCGGGAGACGGGTCTCCTACGAGCAGTACTTC CASSLWTSGRRVSYEQYF
TRBJ2-2 - - TRBV7-9 TGTGCCAGCAGTTTGATAACAGGGAACACCGGGGAGCTGTTTTTT CASSLITGNTGELFF
TRBJ2-7 - - TRBV7-2 TGTGCCAGCAGCTTTTACTCGGGGGAGCAGTACTTC CASSFYSGEQYF
TRBJ2-5 once TRBD1 TRBV5-1 TGCGCCAGCGGAAAGGGACAGGCGCAAGAGACCCAGTACTTC CASGKGQAQETQYF
TRBJ2-3 - TRBD2 TRBV13 TGTGCCAGCAGCTTAGAGCCAGCGGGAGGGCCGGGTACGCAGTATTTT CASSLEPAGGPGTQYF
TRBJ1-1 - - TRBV29-1 TGCAGCGCAGGACAGATGAACACTGAAGCTTTCTTT CSAGQMNTEAFF
TRBJ1-1 - - TRBV7-9 TGTGCCAGCAGCTTAGGACAAGGCACTGAAGCTTTCTTT CASSLGQGTEAFF
TRBJ2-3 - - TRBV9 TGTGCCAGTTCCCGGGGACAACTAAGCACAGATACGCAGTATTTT CASSRGQLSTDTQYF
TRBJ1-1 - - TRBV12-3/TRBV12-4 TGTGCCAGCACCCCCAGCGGGGGCACTGAAGCTTTCTTT CASTPSGGTEAFF
TRBJ1-1 - TRBD1 TRBV19 TGTGCCAGTAGTACCCCAGGGGACAGGAACACTGAAGCTTTCTTT CASSTPGDRNTEAFF
TRBJ2-2 - - TRBV5-1 TGCGCCAGCAAAGCCCCGGGGATGGTGGACACCGGGGAGCTGTTTTTT CASKAPGMVDTGELFF
TRBJ2-3 - TRBD2 TRBV28 TGTGCCAGCAGTTGGCGTGGTAGCGGGGGGGATACGCAGTATTTT CASSWRGSGGDTQYF
TRBJ2-5 - - TRBV10-1 TGCGCCAGCAGTGTTCTAGCAGAGACCCAGTACTTC CASSVLAETQYF
TRBJ1-1 few TRBD1 TRBV9 TGTGCCAGCAGCTTACGACAGGGGGATGGGACTGAAGCTTTCTTT CASSLRQGDGTEAFF
TRBJ2-3 few - TRBV5-4 TGTGCCAGCAGCTTTAGCGCAACGCCCACAGATACGCAGTATTTT CASSFSATPTDTQYF
TRBJ1-2 - TRBD1 TRBV24-1 TGTGCCACCAGTGACGGACAGGGCGGAATGTATGGCTACACCTTC CATSDGQGGMYGYTF
TRBJ2-7 - TRBD2 TRBV2 TGTGCCAGCAGGGGACTAGACCTCGAGCAGTACTTC CASRGLDLEQYF
TRBJ1-5 - - TRBV24-1 TGTGCCACCAGTAACGGGGGAACTCATCAGCCCCAGCATTTT CATSNGGTHQPQHF